This T cell receptor (beta chain) was captured in a study of T cell repertoires in cytomegalovirus infection. Study conclusions and caveats: Ex vivo responses were dominated by HLA-C-restricted CMV-specific TCR beta clonotypes.

The CDR3 is 17 residues long. Trimming removed 0 bases from V and 0 bases from J, with 12 bases in between. The germline V gene encodes CDR1 DFQATT and CDR2 SNEGSKA (reference sequence). MiXCR was run by TCRdb on the reads, yielding one entry per CDR3 protein. The sample holds about 310,000 distinct CDR3 sequences, around a quarter seen once. In its sample, this clonotype was seen a few times. What it binds is not known. The specimen comprised cultured PBMCs, sampled from culture after CMV antigen stimulation. The rearrangement uses TRBV20-1 and TRBJ2-6; no clear D. This sequence was found in a human donor in good health (CMV status not recorded). Some clones in this sample may be carry-over from other donors' samples. The CDR3 nucleotides read TGCAGTGCTAGAGATGCCAGAGTAAGCTCTGGGGCCAACGTCCTGACTTTC. The encoded protein is CSARDARVSSGANVLTF.